The sequence of this TCR beta chain was determined in a study of blood T cells in healthy people across ages. Broader study findings: Estimated diversity that came from one million T cells was considered an underestimate.

As regards this clonotype: Antigen: not known. A read error may account for a junction end that differs from germline.

A second PCR, run for 7 to 11 cycles, used a sample-barcoded 5' primer plus a J-beta primer mix. The authors tagged each cDNA molecule using a template-switch adaptor with 12 random nucleotides. MiXCR, applied by TCRdb to the 5' RACE reads, yields one record per CDR3 protein. The data hold about 770,000 distinct CDR3 sequences, with more than 40% observed a single time. CDR3 length equals 10 residues. Germline V gene sequence: CDR1 MNHEY, CDR2 SVGEGT. This TCR was sampled from a man aged 55 to 69 in good health. The rearrangement links TRBV6-2 or TRBV6-3 to TRBJ2-5; D is undetermined. Source material: blood. CDR3 in DNA: TGTGCCACCTTACAAGGGACCCAGTACTTC. This codes for CATLQGTQYF.